This paragraph reports one TCR beta chain. There are 14 residues in the CDR3. The germline CDR1 and CDR2 sequences are PRHDT and FYEKMQ (reference sequence). V lost 5 bases, J lost 4 bases, and 9 bases lay in between. Sample time point: newly diagnosed GD, antithyroid drugs for less than 3 months. Following extraction of RNA from PBMCs, that RNA was used to make the TCR library. The entry originates in a study of regulatory T cells in long-lasting Graves disease. Library construction for TCR beta used iRepertoire HTBI primers and Arm-PCR of CDR3 regions. TCRdb reanalysed the multiplex PCR reads using MiXCR and keeps one entry per CDR3 protein. Of 400,000 to 550,000 distinct CDR3 sequences in the sample, roughly 15% were seen once. This sample also belongs to another study, concerning T cells in Graves' hyperthyroidism and ophthalmopathy. From that report: HTBI primers drove first-round RT-PCR of the TCR CDR3.

The rearrangement joins TRBV13 to TRBJ2-6; D may be TRBD1 (5 bases). This sequence originates from a woman aged 25-40 years with Graves disease. Specimen: peripheral blood mononuclear cells (PBMCs), collected at new diagnosis, from a patient treated with antithyroid drugs. The CDR3 coding sequence is TGTGCCAGCAGCGTACAGGAGGGGGCCAACGTCCTGACTTTC. This codes for CASSVQEGANVLTF.